This passage covers 29 T cell receptor beta chains from one sample sequenced in a study of blood T cell repertoires in COVID-19. Libraries were prepared by immunoSEQ multiplex PCR; TCRdb keeps only in-frame clonotypes and omits some of them. The sample holds 150,000 to 200,000 clones, around nine tenths seen once. What was sequenced was peripheral blood. The receptor set was obtained from a woman aged 18-29 years who had recovered from COVID-19.

This clone was detected only once. The V gene is TRBV7-2, the J gene TRBJ2-5, with a possible D match to TRBD1 (5 bases). The CDR3 covers 14 residues. V lost 3 bases, J lost 5 bases, and 13 bases lay in between. Germline V gene lookup returns CDR1 SGHTA and CDR2 FQGNSA. Here the CDR3 DNA reads TGTGCCAGCAGCTTCAGGGAAGGGTGGGAGACCCAGTACTTC. Translating it yields CASSFREGWETQYF.

The CDR3 region is CASSATSGGALEQFF. CDR3 sequence (DNA): TGTGCCAGCAGCGCCACTAGCGGGGGGGCACTTGAGCAGTTCTTC. V usage is TRBV7-9 and J usage is TRBJ2-1; 13 nucleotides match TRBD2. Unmatched junction bases numbered 7, after V lost 5 bases and J lost 9 bases. The CDR3 extends over 15 amino acids. Looked up from germline, CDR1 is SEHNR and CDR2 is FQNEAQ (reference sequence).

The genes are TRBV7-3 and TRBJ1-1, with 8 bases identical to TRBD1. This CDR3 has 13 residues. Germline lookup yields CDR1 SGHTA and CDR2 FQGTGA. V lost 4 bases and J lost 4; bases outside the gene matches: 2. CDR3 in amino acids: CASSSDRGTEAFF. For the CDR3, the DNA is TGTGCCAGCAGCTCCGACAGGGGCACTGAAGCTTTCTTT.

The table lists this clone with a few counts. This chain uses TRBV2 with TRBJ2-3; TRBD2 matches 8 bases. The V segment lost 6 bases and the J segment 1 base; nucleotides outside the gene matches: 6. CDR1 is SNHLY, CDR2 FYNNEI, per germline. This CDR3 comprises 15 residues. The CDR3 protein is CASSRGGSRTDTQYF. Here the CDR3 DNA reads TGTGCCAGCAGCCGGGGGGGATCGCGCACAGATACGCAGTATTTT.

This chain connects TRBV4-1 to TRBJ2-1; 9 bases map to TRBD2. The CDR3 is made up of 18 amino acids. Per germline, CDR1 MGHRA and CDR2 YSYEKL. Trimming at V came to 1 base and at J to 5 bases, leaving 12 bases not matched to a gene. CDR3 region: CASSQALLAAGGNNEQFF. DNA for the CDR3: TGCGCCAGCAGCCAAGCCCTACTGGCAGCGGGAGGAAACAATGAGCAGTTCTTC.

The V call is TRBV3-1 (or the pseudogene TRBV3-2), the J call TRBJ1-1, with D perhaps TRBD1 (6 bases). The CDR3 extends over 14 amino acids. V was trimmed by 1 base and J by 5 bases, leaving 11 bases between them. Germline lookup yields CDR1 LGHDT and CDR2 YNNKEL (reference sequence). In nucleotides, the CDR3 is TGTGCCAGCAGCCAAGTCGGGAGGGGGACTGAAGCTTTCTTT. It encodes CASSQVGRGTEAFF.

This sequence joins TRBV10-3 and TRBJ2-3; 7 nucleotides match TRBD2. V trimming: 6 bases; J trimming: 6 bases; junction bases outside the gene matches: 21. Germline-derived CDR1 and CDR2 are ENHRY and SYGVKD. The CDR3 totals 18 residues. CDR3 nucleotides: TGTGCCATCAGCAGAGCACCCGCCGGACTAGAAACGGGGGATACGCAGTATTTT. It yields the protein CAISRAPAGLETGDTQYF.

The rearrangement uses TRBV6-2 or TRBV6-3 and TRBJ2-1, with 12 bases fitting TRBD2. The germline V gene has CDR1 MNHEY and CDR2 SVGEGT. After removal of 2 bases from V and 3 bases from J, the junction contained 5 bases not matched to a gene. The CDR3 is made up of 17 amino acids. The CDR3 DNA follows: TGTGCCAGCAGTTACAGGACTAGCGGGACCCTCTACAATGAGCAGTTCTTC. It is translated as CASSYRTSGTLYNEQFF.

This chain connects TRBV2 to TRBJ2-5; 7 bases line up with TRBD1. Germline CDR1 is SNHLY and CDR2 is FYNNEI. V dropped 3 bases and J dropped 2; count of bases not matched to a gene: 6. This CDR3 has 15 amino acids. The CDR3 loop reads CASSDRGSLQETQYF. In DNA form, the CDR3 reads TGTGCCAGCAGTGACAGGGGGAGCCTACAAGAGACCCAGTACTTC.

The V gene is TRBV5-6, the J gene TRBJ1-4, with 7 bases lining up with TRBD1. V lost 0 bases, J lost 4 bases, and 3 bases stayed unmatched. CDR1 and CDR2 from the germline V gene are SGHDT and YYEEEE. This CDR3 has 15 amino acids. The CDR3 loop is CASSLGWDSNEKLFF. CDR3 sequence (DNA): TGTGCCAGCAGCTTGGGCTGGGACAGTAATGAAAAACTGTTTTTT.

This chain links TRBV19 with TRBJ1-4; 11 bases align to TRBD1. CDR3 length: 18 residues. Unmatched junction bases numbered 3, after V lost 0 bases and J lost 0 bases. Germline-derived CDR1 and CDR2 are LNHDA and SQIVND (reference sequence). The CDR3 here is CASSIEGQGDPTNEKLFF. In nucleotides, the CDR3 is TGTGCCAGTAGTATAGAGGGACAGGGGGATCCAACTAATGAAAAACTGTTTTTT.

The chain is built from TRBV5-1 and TRBJ2-1, with 10 bases aligning to TRBD2. The J segment lost 6 bases and the V segment lost 6 bases, leaving 12 bases of the junction unmatched. The germline gives CDR1 SGHRS, CDR2 YFSETQ. This CDR3 is built from 16 residues. CDR3 nucleotide sequence: TGCGCCAGCAACAATCATGGGACTAGCGCTAGCAATGAGCAGTTCTTC. Its translation: CASNNHGTSASNEQFF.

The CDR3 spells CASTFRQGDTEAFF. For the CDR3, the DNA is TGTGCCAGCACCTTTCGACAGGGAGACACTGAAGCTTTCTTT. V and J are TRBV5-8 and TRBJ1-1; 7 bases match TRBD1. The germline V gene has CDR1 SGHTS and CDR2 YDEGEE. V gave up 6 bases and J gave up 3 bases; unmatched junction bases: 8. CDR3 size: 14 residues.

The chain links TRBV7-8 to TRBJ1-4; possible D gene TRBD1, 5 bases. Germline-derived CDR1 and CDR2 are SGHVS and FQNEAQ. Trimming stripped 0 bases from V and 7 bases from J, with 12 bases between. The CDR3 runs to 15 residues. The CDR3 loop is CASSLARGSTEKLFF. In nucleotides, the CDR3 is TGTGCCAGCAGCTTAGCGCGGGGGTCTACTGAAAAACTGTTTTTT.

The CDR3 DNA sequence: TGTGCCAGCAGTTACTCGAGAGGGTCAGAGACCCAGTACTTC. Amino acid sequence: CASSYSRGSETQYF. The chain joins TRBV6-5 to TRBJ2-5; possible D gene TRBD2, 5 bases. The CDR3 is 14 residues long. In germline, CDR1 is MNHEY, CDR2 SVGAGI. V lost 0 bases and J lost 4, with 9 bases in between.

This clone was counted only a few times. The chain has TRBV7-2 and TRBJ1-1; D is ambiguous. This CDR3 region has 12 residues. V shed 2 bases and J shed 13 bases, with 14 bases lying between them. The germline V gene has CDR1 SGHTA and CDR2 FQGNSA. CDR3 sequence (DNA): TGTGCCAGCAGCTTAATTGCGGTTGGGAGTTTCTTT. This translates into CASSLIAVGSFF.

The J gene is TRBJ2-1, the V gene TRBV6-4; 11 bases are a match to TRBD2. V lost 5 bases and J lost 5; bases outside the gene matches: 5. There are 15 residues in the CDR3. Germline CDR1 and CDR2: MRHNA and SNTAGT. The DNA of the CDR3 is TGTGCCAGCAGTCCCGGGACTAGCGGAAACAATGAGCAGTTCTTC. Translation: CASSPGTSGNNEQFF.

The rearrangement uses TRBV9 and TRBJ2-7; 8 bases align to TRBD2. The germline gives CDR1 SGDLS, CDR2 YYNGEE. V was pared by 0 bases and J by 0 bases, with 2 bases of the junction left unmatched. There are 15 residues in the CDR3. The CDR3: CASSVGGTSSYEQYF. CDR3 DNA sequence: TGTGCCAGCAGCGTAGGAGGGACTAGCTCCTACGAGCAGTACTTC.

The chain employs TRBV19 and TRBJ2-2; 9 bases match TRBD2. The CDR3 contains 15 residues. From germline, CDR1 is LNHDA and CDR2 SQIVND (reference sequence). J gave up 8 bases and V 3 bases, and 7 bases lay outside the gene matches. In nucleotides, the CDR3 is TGTGCCAGTAGTATCGGCGGGGGGGTCCCTGGGGAGCTGTTTTTT. As protein: CASSIGGGVPGELFF.

The chain recombines TRBV25-1 with TRBJ2-3; 8 nucleotides agree with TRBD1. Trimming cost V 1 base and J 2 bases; bases outside gene matches: 5. The CDR3 runs to 16 residues. Per the germline V gene, CDR1 is MGHDK and CDR2 is SYGVNS. The CDR3 sequence is CASSELGRGPTDTQYF. CDR3 DNA sequence: TGTGCCAGCAGTGAATTAGGCAGGGGGCCCACAGATACGCAGTATTTT.

The chain has TRBV6-5 and TRBJ1-2, with 7 bases identical to TRBD1. The trim removed 2 bases at V and 4 bases at J, leaving 7 bases unmatched. Germline V gene data show CDR1 as MNHEY and CDR2 as SVGAGI. This CDR3 has 15 residues. The CDR3 DNA follows: TGTGCCAGCAGTTACCGGGGCGACAGGGCCTATGGCTACACCTTC. It is translated as CASSYRGDRAYGYTF.

DNA for the CDR3: TGTGCCAGCAACCAGAGGGGGCGCCCCTACGAGCAGTACTTC. This codes for CASNQRGRPYEQYF. The J gene is TRBJ2-7, the V gene TRBV7-8; 7 positions agree with TRBD1. Trimming at V came to 7 bases and at J to 2 bases, leaving 8 bases not matched to a gene. This CDR3 is 14 amino acids long. Germline CDR1 reads SGHVS; CDR2 reads FQNEAQ.

This chain joins TRBV25-1 and TRBJ2-7; D is perhaps TRBD2 (7 bases). The CDR3 covers 14 residues. Trimming took off 5 bases at V and 0 bases at J, with 11 bases between the two ends. Germline V CDR1 and CDR2: MGHDK, SYGVNS. CDR3 sequence: CASSWGGRSYEQYF. DNA of the CDR3: TGTGCCAGCAGTTGGGGGGGGCGCTCCTACGAGCAGTACTTC.

The V and J genes are TRBV19 and TRBJ1-1; 8 bases match TRBD1. Germline V gene sequence: CDR1 LNHDA, CDR2 SQIVND (reference sequence). The ends lost 11 bases at V and 4 bases at J; junction bases unmatched: 15. The CDR3 contains 15 residues. The chain's CDR3 is CACSGTGELLTEAFF. DNA of the CDR3: TGTGCCTGCTCCGGGACAGGAGAGCTACTCACTGAAGCTTTCTTT.

V is TRBV5-4 and J is TRBJ2-1; D uncertain. CDR1 and CDR2 from the germline V gene are SGHNT and YYREEE (reference sequence). The CDR3 consists of 14 residues. Deletions cut 3 bases from V and 9 bases from J, with 16 bases between. CDR3: CASSSPLSVVEQFF. CDR3 DNA sequence: TGTGCCAGCAGCTCCCCCCTCTCCGTAGTTGAGCAGTTCTTC.

The chain has TRBV11-2 and TRBJ1-6, with D perhaps matching TRBD1 (5 bases). Trimming removed 2 bases from V and 1 base from J, with 12 bases in between. The germline CDR1 and CDR2 sequences are SGHAT and FQNNGV. This CDR3 has 17 residues. CDR3 nucleotides: TGTGCCAGCAGCTTAAGACAGTTCAGGTCCTATAATTCACCCCTCCACTTT. Its translation is CASSLRQFRSYNSPLHF.

The sample holds a few counts of this clone. The V and J genes are TRBV2 and TRBJ2-4; TRBD2 aligns across 9 bases. This CDR3 spans 17 amino acids. Germline lookup yields CDR1 SNHLY and CDR2 FYNNEI. With V trimmed by 1 base and J by 5 bases, 9 bases remained unmatched. This CDR3 is CASSEGVAGDLENIQYF. The CDR3 nucleotides read TGTGCCAGCAGTGAAGGGGTAGCGGGAGATCTCGAAAACATTCAGTACTTC.

The chain employs TRBV5-8 and TRBJ2-1; 7 bases fit TRBD1. In germline, CDR1 is SGHTS, CDR2 YDEGEE. The length of the CDR3 is 15 residues. V lost 3 bases and J lost 1; bases outside the gene matches: 4. The CDR3 sequence: CASSSYRGSYNEQFF. CDR3 DNA: TGTGCCAGCAGCTCCTACAGGGGATCCTACAATGAGCAGTTCTTC.

The V call is TRBV5-4, the J call TRBJ2-3, with D perhaps TRBD2 (5 bases). The CDR3 consists of 15 residues. V lost 2 bases and J lost 2, with 12 bases in between. The V gene's germline CDR1 is SGHNT and CDR2 YYREEE (reference sequence). The CDR3 here is CASSFLDSPTDTQYF. The CDR3 DNA follows: TGTGCCAGCAGCTTCTTGGACTCCCCCACAGATACGCAGTATTTT.